Listed below are T cell receptor beta chains from one sample, sequenced in a study of blood T cell repertoires in COVID-19. The assay was immunoSEQ multiplex PCR, and TCRdb's table has in-frame clones only and misses some. The sample yields about 120,000 clones, approximately 71% seen once. Input material: peripheral blood. The receptors shown here come from a human donor in a cohort sampled during active COVID-19. The CDR3 runs from the conserved cysteine through the conserved F or W. Fields, in order: CDR3 length, D gene, V gene, J gene, clone size, CDR3 protein, CDR3 DNA. D genes are given only for firm matches. Clone size is given for some rows only: seen once, a few or many times, or a class if the clone is expanded.

cdr3_length: 16; d_call: NA; v_call: TRBV21-1; j_call: TRBJ1-1; clone_size: NA; cdr3_aa: CASSIRQGVFSTEAFF; cdr3_nt: TGTGCCAGCAGCATCAGGCAGGGGGTTTTCTCCACTGAAGCTTTCTTT
cdr3_length: 15; d_call: NA; v_call: TRBV28; j_call: TRBJ1-5; clone_size: NA; cdr3_aa: CASSSGQKGNQPQHF; cdr3_nt: TGTGCCAGCAGTTCGGGACAAAAAGGCAATCAGCCCCAGCATTTT
cdr3_length: 16; d_call: TRBD1; v_call: TRBV4-1; j_call: TRBJ1-5; clone_size: once; cdr3_aa: CASSQNRGLGNQPQHF; cdr3_nt: TGCGCCAGCAGCCAGAACAGGGGGCTAGGCAATCAGCCCCAGCATTTT
cdr3_length: 12; d_call: NA; v_call: TRBV6-5; j_call: TRBJ2-7; clone_size: NA; cdr3_aa: CASIRGDYEQYF; cdr3_nt: TGTGCCAGCATCAGGGGGGACTACGAGCAGTACTTC
cdr3_length: 16; d_call: NA; v_call: TRBV5-6; j_call: TRBJ1-2; clone_size: NA; cdr3_aa: CASRTYQRGGLYGYTF; cdr3_nt: TGTGCCAGCAGGACATACCAACGAGGAGGGCTCTATGGCTACACCTTC
cdr3_length: 18; d_call: TRBD1; v_call: TRBV2; j_call: TRBJ2-6; clone_size: NA; cdr3_aa: CASSPGTGERSGANVLTF; cdr3_nt: TGTGCCAGCAGTCCCGGGACAGGGGAGAGGTCTGGGGCCAACGTCCTGACTTTC
cdr3_length: 17; d_call: NA; v_call: TRBV15; j_call: TRBJ2-7; clone_size: NA; cdr3_aa: CATSGGSPLARLYEQYF; cdr3_nt: TGTGCCACCAGCGGGGGGTCCCCCTTGGCGCGACTGTACGAGCAGTACTTC
cdr3_length: 15; d_call: NA; v_call: TRBV19; j_call: TRBJ2-7; clone_size: NA; cdr3_aa: CASRPSWAEHYEQYF; cdr3_nt: TGTGCCAGTAGGCCATCTTGGGCAGAACACTACGAGCAGTACTTC
cdr3_length: 16; d_call: TRBD1; v_call: TRBV11-3; j_call: TRBJ2-2; clone_size: NA; cdr3_aa: CASSPSTGGLTGELFF; cdr3_nt: TGTGCCAGCAGCCCTTCGACAGGGGGCCTGACCGGGGAGCTGTTTTTT
cdr3_length: 18; d_call: NA; v_call: TRBV7-9; j_call: TRBJ2-6; clone_size: NA; cdr3_aa: CASSLKWGSAAGANVLTF; cdr3_nt: TGTGCCAGCAGCTTAAAATGGGGCAGCGCTGCTGGGGCCAACGTCCTGACTTTC
cdr3_length: 16; d_call: NA; v_call: TRBV28; j_call: TRBJ1-3; clone_size: NA; cdr3_aa: CASSLAPGTAGNTIYF; cdr3_nt: TGTGCCAGCAGTTTAGCTCCAGGAACCGCTGGAAACACCATATATTTT
cdr3_length: 14; d_call: NA; v_call: TRBV3-1/TRBV3-2; j_call: TRBJ1-2; clone_size: many; cdr3_aa: CASSHKESGLGYTF; cdr3_nt: TGTGCCAGCAGCCATAAAGAGTCAGGGTTGGGCTACACCTTC
cdr3_length: 15; d_call: NA; v_call: TRBV25-1; j_call: TRBJ2-7; clone_size: NA; cdr3_aa: CASSELGGSRSEQYF; cdr3_nt: TGTGCCAGCAGTGAACTGGGAGGCTCCCGCTCCGAGCAGTACTTC
cdr3_length: 15; d_call: NA; v_call: TRBV19; j_call: TRBJ2-1; clone_size: NA; cdr3_aa: CASSSRGGSYNEQFF; cdr3_nt: TGTGCCAGCTCGAGTAGAGGGGGCTCCTACAATGAGCAGTTCTTC
cdr3_length: 13; d_call: TRBD1; v_call: TRBV2; j_call: TRBJ1-6; clone_size: once; cdr3_aa: CASTPGGLTPLHF; cdr3_nt: TGTGCCAGCACACCAGGGGGTCTGACACCCCTCCACTTT
cdr3_length: 13; d_call: NA; v_call: TRBV10-3; j_call: TRBJ2-7; clone_size: NA; cdr3_aa: CASQDVTSYEQYF; cdr3_nt: TGTGCCTCCCAGGATGTGACCTCCTACGAGCAGTACTTC
cdr3_length: 15; d_call: TRBD1; v_call: TRBV2; j_call: TRBJ2-7; clone_size: once; cdr3_aa: CASSVQGAALGEQYF; cdr3_nt: TGTGCCAGCAGCGTACAGGGGGCCGCTTTGGGCGAGCAGTACTTC
cdr3_length: 13; d_call: TRBD1; v_call: TRBV10-3; j_call: TRBJ1-2; clone_size: NA; cdr3_aa: CAIGRGQGGGYTF; cdr3_nt: TGTGCCATCGGGAGGGGACAGGGTGGTGGCTACACCTTC
cdr3_length: 15; d_call: TRBD1; v_call: TRBV7-9; j_call: TRBJ2-7; clone_size: NA; cdr3_aa: CASSPRTGRSYEQYF; cdr3_nt: TGTGCCAGCAGCCCTAGGACAGGGAGATCCTACGAGCAGTACTTC
cdr3_length: 15; d_call: TRBD1; v_call: TRBV7-9; j_call: TRBJ1-4; clone_size: NA; cdr3_aa: CASSPSGQQEEKLFF; cdr3_nt: TGTGCCAGCAGCCCATCGGGACAGCAAGAGGAAAAACTGTTTTTT
cdr3_length: 14; d_call: NA; v_call: TRBV5-6; j_call: TRBJ2-7; clone_size: NA; cdr3_aa: CASSLVWGQDEQYF; cdr3_nt: TGTGCCAGCAGCTTGGTATGGGGGCAGGACGAGCAGTACTTC
cdr3_length: 16; d_call: NA; v_call: TRBV28; j_call: TRBJ1-2; clone_size: NA; cdr3_aa: CASSLQGGDDNYGYTF; cdr3_nt: TGTGCCAGCAGCCTCCAGGGAGGGGACGACAACTATGGCTACACCTTC
cdr3_length: 13; d_call: NA; v_call: TRBV7-8; j_call: TRBJ1-1; clone_size: NA; cdr3_aa: CASSLAGSAEAFF; cdr3_nt: TGTGCCAGCAGCTTAGCAGGGAGCGCTGAAGCTTTCTTT
cdr3_length: 15; d_call: NA; v_call: TRBV19; j_call: TRBJ2-2; clone_size: few; cdr3_aa: CASRSRGPNTGELFF; cdr3_nt: TGTGCCAGTAGGAGTCGAGGGCCGAACACCGGGGAGCTGTTTTTT
cdr3_length: 13; d_call: NA; v_call: TRBV11-2; j_call: TRBJ1-1; clone_size: NA; cdr3_aa: CASSFARNTEAFF; cdr3_nt: TGTGCCAGCAGCTTTGCCAGGAACACTGAAGCTTTCTTT
cdr3_length: 18; d_call: NA; v_call: TRBV19; j_call: TRBJ2-6; clone_size: NA; cdr3_aa: CASSIGGQGFSGANVLTF; cdr3_nt: TGTGCCAGTAGTATAGGGGGCCAGGGATTCTCTGGGGCCAACGTCCTGACTTTC
cdr3_length: 16; d_call: TRBD2; v_call: TRBV27; j_call: TRBJ2-2; clone_size: once; cdr3_aa: CASSSSGGLYTGELFF; cdr3_nt: TGTGCCAGCAGTTCCAGCGGGGGTTTGTACACCGGGGAGCTGTTTTTT
cdr3_length: 16; d_call: TRBD2; v_call: TRBV5-1; j_call: TRBJ2-1; clone_size: NA; cdr3_aa: CASSLELPAGDNEQFF; cdr3_nt: TGCGCCAGCAGCTTGGAGCTGCCAGCGGGGGACAATGAGCAGTTCTTC
cdr3_length: 15; d_call: NA; v_call: TRBV7-9; j_call: TRBJ2-1; clone_size: NA; cdr3_aa: CASSLKVADYNEQFF; cdr3_nt: TGTGCCAGCAGCTTGAAGGTAGCGGATTACAATGAGCAGTTCTTC
cdr3_length: 16; d_call: TRBD2; v_call: TRBV29-1; j_call: TRBJ2-7; clone_size: NA; cdr3_aa: CSVGGASGRGTYEQYF; cdr3_nt: TGCAGCGTTGGAGGGGCTAGCGGGAGGGGTACCTACGAGCAGTACTTC
cdr3_length: 14; d_call: TRBD2; v_call: TRBV15; j_call: TRBJ2-1; clone_size: NA; cdr3_aa: CATSRGGTSFEQFF; cdr3_nt: TGTGCCACCAGCAGGGGGGGGACTAGCTTTGAGCAGTTCTTC
cdr3_length: 17; d_call: TRBD2; v_call: TRBV28; j_call: TRBJ2-3; clone_size: NA; cdr3_aa: CASSFPLAGVATDTQYF; cdr3_nt: TGTGCCAGCAGTTTTCCACTAGCGGGAGTGGCAACAGATACGCAGTATTTT
cdr3_length: 14; d_call: NA; v_call: TRBV27; j_call: TRBJ2-7; clone_size: NA; cdr3_aa: CATASVGATYEQYF; cdr3_nt: TGTGCCACCGCCTCCGTGGGAGCGACCTACGAGCAGTACTTC
cdr3_length: 16; d_call: TRBD2; v_call: TRBV7-9; j_call: TRBJ2-7; clone_size: NA; cdr3_aa: CASSRDLAGVSYEQYF; cdr3_nt: TGTGCCAGCAGCCGGGATTTAGCGGGAGTTTCCTACGAGCAGTACTTC
cdr3_length: 12; d_call: NA; v_call: TRBV5-5; j_call: TRBJ2-7; clone_size: NA; cdr3_aa: CASSFTNSEQYF; cdr3_nt: TGTGCCAGCAGCTTTACTAACTCCGAGCAGTACTTC
cdr3_length: 15; d_call: NA; v_call: TRBV6-6; j_call: TRBJ1-4; clone_size: NA; cdr3_aa: CASSYLNGGPEKLFF; cdr3_nt: TGTGCCAGCAGTTACCTAAACGGAGGGCCTGAAAAACTGTTTTTT
cdr3_length: 15; d_call: TRBD1; v_call: TRBV10-3; j_call: TRBJ1-2; clone_size: NA; cdr3_aa: CAISVEQGGTRGYTF; cdr3_nt: TGTGCCATCAGTGTCGAGCAGGGGGGAACTCGTGGCTACACCTTC
cdr3_length: 15; d_call: TRBD2; v_call: TRBV7-2; j_call: TRBJ2-7; clone_size: NA; cdr3_aa: CASSLGTSGGGEQYF; cdr3_nt: TGTGCCAGCAGCCTCGGGACTAGCGGGGGGGGTGAGCAGTACTTC
cdr3_length: 14; d_call: TRBD2; v_call: TRBV11-2; j_call: TRBJ2-7; clone_size: NA; cdr3_aa: CASTLAGGLDEQYF; cdr3_nt: TGTGCCAGCACGCTAGCGGGAGGGTTGGACGAGCAGTACTTC
cdr3_length: 14; d_call: NA; v_call: TRBV9; j_call: TRBJ2-7; clone_size: NA; cdr3_aa: CASSVASSSYEQYF; cdr3_nt: TGTGCCAGCAGCGTGGCAAGTTCCTCCTACGAGCAGTACTTC
cdr3_length: 14; d_call: NA; v_call: TRBV4-1; j_call: TRBJ2-3; clone_size: NA; cdr3_aa: CASSQDLSLGTQYF; cdr3_nt: TGCGCCAGCAGCCAAGACTTGAGTCTCGGGACGCAGTATTTT
cdr3_length: 12; d_call: NA; v_call: TRBV18; j_call: TRBJ1-3; clone_size: few; cdr3_aa: CASSPPQYTIYF; cdr3_nt: TGTGCCAGCTCACCACCCCAGTACACCATATATTTT
cdr3_length: 14; d_call: NA; v_call: TRBV19; j_call: TRBJ2-7; clone_size: NA; cdr3_aa: CASSSGQGYGEQYF; cdr3_nt: TGTGCCAGTAGTTCGGGTCAGGGGTATGGCGAGCAGTACTTC
cdr3_length: 15; d_call: TRBD1; v_call: TRBV6-6; j_call: TRBJ1-2; clone_size: NA; cdr3_aa: CASSLPGQGEYGYTF; cdr3_nt: TGTGCCAGCAGTCTACCTGGACAGGGAGAATATGGCTACACCTTC
cdr3_length: 13; d_call: NA; v_call: TRBV30; j_call: TRBJ1-1; clone_size: NA; cdr3_aa: CAWSSVGDTEAFF; cdr3_nt: TGTGCCTGGAGCAGTGTAGGGGACACTGAAGCTTTCTTT